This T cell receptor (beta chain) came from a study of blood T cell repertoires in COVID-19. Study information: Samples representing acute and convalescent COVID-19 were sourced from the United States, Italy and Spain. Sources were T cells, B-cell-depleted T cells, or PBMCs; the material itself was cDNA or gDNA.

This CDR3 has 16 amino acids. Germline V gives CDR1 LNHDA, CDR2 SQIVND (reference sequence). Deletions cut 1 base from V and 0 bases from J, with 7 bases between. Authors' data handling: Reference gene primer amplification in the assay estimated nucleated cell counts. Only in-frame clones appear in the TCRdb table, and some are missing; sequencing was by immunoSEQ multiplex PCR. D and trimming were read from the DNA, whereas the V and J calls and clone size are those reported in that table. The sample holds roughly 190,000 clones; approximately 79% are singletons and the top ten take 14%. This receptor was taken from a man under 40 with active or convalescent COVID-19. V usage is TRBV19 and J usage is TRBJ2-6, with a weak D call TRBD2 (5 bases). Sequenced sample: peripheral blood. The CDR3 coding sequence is TGTGCCAGTAGTATAGTCCGGGGCTCTGGGGCCAACGTCCTGACTTTC. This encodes CASSIVRGSGANVLTF.